Shown below are 13 T cell receptor beta chains from a single sample sequenced in a study of cytomegalovirus exposure and HLA in healthy donors. PCR primers comprised 60 Vbeta and 13 Jbeta primers. Sequenced by immunoSEQ multiplex PCR; TCRdb stores in-frame clones only, minus some. This sample yields 200,000 to 250,000 clones, of which approximately 90% are seen a single time; roughly 1% belongs to the top ten. What was sequenced was PBMCs. Receptors were obtained from a woman aged 18-29 years in good health and CMV-seronegative.

The rearrangement links TRBV18 to TRBJ2-3; no clear D gene. Germline V gene data show CDR1 as KGHSH and CDR2 as LQKENI. This CDR3 has 12 amino acids. Trimming stripped 3 bases from V and 3 bases from J, with 4 bases between. Here the CDR3 reads CASSPRTDTQYF. The CDR3 region has the DNA TGTGCCAGCTCACCGCGAACAGATACGCAGTATTTT.

The chain employs TRBV11-3 and TRBJ2-5; 7 bases are shared with TRBD2. CDR3 length: 15 amino acids. Trimming cost V 4 bases and J 4 bases; bases outside gene matches: 9. CDR1 and CDR2 (germline): SGHNT, YENEEA. CDR3 bases: TGTGCCAGCAGCTCCACCTCAGGGAGGGGAGAGACCCAGTACTTC. Its protein is CASSSTSGRGETQYF.

V is TRBV19 and J is TRBJ2-7, with 7 bases lining up with TRBD2. V lost 3 bases and J lost 4; bases outside the gene matches: 9. The CDR3 length is 15 residues. CDR1 LNHDA and CDR2 SQIVND come from the germline V gene (reference sequence). This CDR3 is CASSIMGGREYEQYF. The CDR3 DNA reads TGTGCCAGTAGTATTATGGGGGGGAGAGAGTACGAGCAGTACTTC.

V gene TRBV5-1 combines with J gene TRBJ2-4, with a weak D call TRBD2 (6 bases). The V end lost 4 bases, the J end lost 6 bases, and 14 bases lay between the germline ends. Per the germline V gene, CDR1 is SGHRS and CDR2 is YFSETQ. The length of the CDR3 is 14 residues. The DNA for the CDR3 is TGCGCCAGCAGCCCACAGGCGGGAACAAACATTCAGTACTTC. Amino acid sequence: CASSPQAGTNIQYF.

This CDR3 is CASSPRTSGVPNEQFF. The CDR3 nucleotides read TGTGCCAGCAGCCCACGGACTAGCGGGGTCCCCAATGAGCAGTTCTTC. The V gene is TRBV7-9, the J gene TRBJ2-1; 12 nucleotides agree with TRBD2. CDR1 and CDR2 from the germline V gene are SEHNR and FQNEAQ (reference sequence). Trimming at V came to 5 bases and at J to 6 bases, leaving 8 bases not matched to a gene. The length of the CDR3 is 16 residues.

The gene calls are TRBV19 and TRBJ1-6, with 9 positions matching TRBD1. The CDR3 runs 15 residues. The junction had 9 bases not matched to a gene; V was cut back by 5 bases and J by 10 bases. CDR1 and CDR2 (germline): LNHDA, SQIVND (reference sequence). CDR3 DNA: TGTGCCAGTAGTCCTTTAGGACAGGGGTACTCACCCCTCCACTTT. This translates into CASSPLGQGYSPLHF. Using reference TRBV19 and TRBJ1-6 for the parts outside the CDR3, the full variable domain is DGGITQSPKYLFRKEGQNVTLSCEQNLNHDAMYWYRQDPGQGLRLIYYSQIVNDFQKGDIAEGYSVSREKKESFPLTVTSAQKNPTAFYLCASSPLGQGYSPLHFGNGTRLTVT.

The V call is TRBV5-6, the J call TRBJ2-1; the D gene is possibly TRBD2 (6 bases). There are 14 residues in the CDR3. Germline V gene sequence: CDR1 SGHDT, CDR2 YYEEEE. Trimming cost V 0 bases and J 4 bases, with 8 bases left between them. The CDR3 DNA follows: TGTGCCAGCAGCTTGGGGACTAAGTACAATGAGCAGTTCTTC. Translating gives CASSLGTKYNEQFF.

The chain links TRBV6-5 to TRBJ2-7, with 8 nucleotides matching TRBD2. CDR1 and CDR2 from the germline V gene are MNHEY and SVGAGI. V dropped 7 bases and J dropped 7; count of bases not matched to a gene: 9. The CDR3 runs to 13 residues. The CDR3 nucleotides read TGTGCCAGCACGAGTAGCGGGGAATTTGAGCAGTACTTC. Translated: CASTSSGEFEQYF.

The chain links TRBV7-2 to TRBJ2-7; TRBD2 aligns across 7 bases. Unmatched junction bases numbered 6, after V lost 5 bases and J lost 2 bases. The CDR3 spans 14 residues. Germline CDR1 and CDR2: SGHTA and FQGNSA. Here the CDR3 DNA reads TGTGCCAGCAGCCCAAAAGGACTAGCCTACGAGCAGTACTTC. This encodes CASSPKGLAYEQYF.

In the case of this clone: A junction boundary mismatches the germline segment, possibly from a read error. This chain links TRBV7-9 with TRBJ2-7; D is uncertain. Germline lookup yields CDR1 SEHNR and CDR2 FQNEAQ (reference sequence). The CDR3 loop spans 12 amino acids. CDR3 coding DNA: TGTTCCAGCAGCTTAGTCTTCTACGAGCAGTACTTC. Protein sequence: CSSSLVFYEQYF. The variable domain in full, with the rest retrieved from reference TRBV7-9 and TRBJ2-7, is DTGVSQNPRHKITKRGQNVTFRCDPISEHNRLYWYRQTLGQGPEFLTYFQNEAQLEKSRLLSDRFSAERPKGSFSTLEIQRTEQGDSAMYLCSSSLVFYEQYFGPGTRLTVT.

The chain uses TRBV4-2 and TRBJ1-6, with 10 nucleotides matching TRBD1. Germline CDR1 and CDR2: LGHNA and YNFKEQ. V gave up 1 base and J gave up 1 base; unmatched junction bases: 4. CDR3 length: 18 amino acids. This CDR3 reads CASSQGQGAGSYNSPLHF. The CDR3 bases are TGTGCCAGCAGCCAAGGACAGGGGGCCGGGTCCTATAATTCACCCCTCCACTTT.

The chain couples TRBV7-2 to TRBJ2-5, with TRBD2 identical over 12 bases. The trim removed 6 bases at V and 2 bases at J, leaving 1 base unmatched. CDR3 length: 14 residues. The germline V gene encodes CDR1 SGHTA and CDR2 FQGNSA. CDR3 amino acids: CASRLAGGQETQYF. The CDR3 nucleotides are TGTGCCAGCAGGCTAGCGGGAGGGCAAGAGACCCAGTACTTC. The whole variable domain, filled in from reference TRBV7-2 and TRBJ2-5, reads GAGVSQSPSNKVTEKGKDVELRCDPISGHTALYWYRQSLGQGLEFLIYFQGNSAPDKSGLPSDRFSAERTGGSVSTLTIQRTQQEDSAVYLCASRLAGGQETQYFGPGTRLLVL.

The table lists this clone with a count of one. V is TRBV10-1 and J is TRBJ2-7, with 7 bases matching TRBD1. The CDR3 covers 15 residues. V was pared by 3 bases and J by 3 bases, with 8 bases of the junction left unmatched. CDR1 is WNHNN and CDR2 is SYGVQD in the germline V gene (reference sequence). The CDR3 here is CASSEYRSGGYEQYF. CDR3 nucleotides: TGCGCCAGCAGTGAATATAGGTCAGGGGGCTACGAGCAGTACTTC.